The table lists the clone carrying this T cell receptor beta chain with many counts. Its cognate antigen is unknown. V lost 2 bases to trimming and J lost 2 bases, with 10 bases between them. The CDR3 length is 14 residues. The germline CDR1 and CDR2 sequences are MDHEN and SYDVKM. RNA transcripts were the template for amplifying TCR beta CDR3 regions. The HTBI primer set was used in a first-round RT-PCR of the TCR CDR3. TCRdb independently ran MiXCR on the multiplex PCR reads; one entry per CDR3 protein. Of around 340,000 distinct CDR3 sequences in the sample, 17% are singletons; the top ten hold 30% to 35%. The data belong to a study of T cells in Graves' hyperthyroidism and ophthalmopathy. Study-wide points: In the blood, most expanded thyroid clonotypes above 0.001 appeared as well. A median approximately 6.5 months before onset, the model predicted ophthalmopathy.

The chain joins TRBV28 to TRBJ2-7, with no clear D. The clonotype originates from a woman aged 25 to 45 with Graves' hyperthyroidism that later progressed to Graves' ophthalmopathy. The source material was blood. The CDR3, as DNA: TGTGCCAGCAGTTTAGGTGGGGTCCCCTACGAGCAGTACTTC. This gives the protein CASSLGGVPYEQYF. Variable domain in full (rest from reference TRBV28 and TRBJ2-7): DVKVTQSSRYLVKRTGEKVFLECVQDMDHENMFWYRQDPGLGLRLIYFSYDVKMKEKGDIPEGYSVSREKKERFSLILESASTNQTSMYLCASSLGGVPYEQYFGPGTRLTVT.